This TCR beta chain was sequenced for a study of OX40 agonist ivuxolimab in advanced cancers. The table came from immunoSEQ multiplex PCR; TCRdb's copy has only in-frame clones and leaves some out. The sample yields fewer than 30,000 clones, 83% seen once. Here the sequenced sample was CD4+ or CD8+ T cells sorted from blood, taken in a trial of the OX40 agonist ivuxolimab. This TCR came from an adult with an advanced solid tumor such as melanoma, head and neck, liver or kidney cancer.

DNA for the CDR3: TGTGCCAGCAGTTCCCAGGGTCTGTCCTACAATGAGCAGTTCTTC. It is translated as CASSSQGLSYNEQFF. This chain joins TRBV6-6 and TRBJ2-1, with D possibly TRBD1 on 5 matching bases. The CDR3 spans 15 residues. V was cut by 4 bases and J by 1 base, with 11 bases left in between. The germline CDR1 and CDR2 sequences are MNHNY and SVGAGI (reference sequence).